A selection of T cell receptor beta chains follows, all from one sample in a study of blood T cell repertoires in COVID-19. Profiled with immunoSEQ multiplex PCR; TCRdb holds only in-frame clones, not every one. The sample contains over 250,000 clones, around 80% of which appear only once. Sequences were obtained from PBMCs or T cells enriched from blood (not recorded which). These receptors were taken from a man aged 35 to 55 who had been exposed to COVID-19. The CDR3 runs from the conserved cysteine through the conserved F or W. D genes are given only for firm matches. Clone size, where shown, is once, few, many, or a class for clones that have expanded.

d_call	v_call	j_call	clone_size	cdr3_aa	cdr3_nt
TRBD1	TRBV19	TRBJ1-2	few	CATRDSNYGYTF	TGTGCCACCCGGGACAGTAACTATGGCTACACCTTC
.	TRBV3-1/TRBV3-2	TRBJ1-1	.	CASSHHRQLPMNTEAFF	TGTGCCAGCAGCCACCACCGACAGCTTCCTATGAACACTGAAGCTTTCTTT
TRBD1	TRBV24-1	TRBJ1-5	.	CATSDQGQGYGQPQHF	TGTGCCACCAGTGATCAAGGACAGGGGTATGGTCAGCCCCAGCATTTT
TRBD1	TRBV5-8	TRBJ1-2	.	CASPQNARQGVRFGYTF	TGTGCCAGCCCGCAGAACGCCAGACAGGGAGTTCGGTTTGGCTACACCTTC
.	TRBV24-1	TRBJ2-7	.	CATSAPEEGSYEQYF	TGTGCCACCAGTGCCCCTGAGGAGGGCTCCTACGAGCAGTACTTC
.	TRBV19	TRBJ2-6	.	CASSPGTSGANVLTF	TGTGCCAGTAGTCCGGGGACTTCTGGGGCCAACGTCCTGACTTTC
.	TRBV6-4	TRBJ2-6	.	CASSGGPSGANVLTF	TGTGCCAGCAGTGGCGGTCCTTCTGGGGCCAACGTCCTGACTTTC
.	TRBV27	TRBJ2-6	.	CASSPRGGANVLTF	TGTGCCAGCAGTCCCCGCGGTGGGGCCAACGTCCTGACTTTC
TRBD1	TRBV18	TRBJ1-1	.	CASSLSRDRGGGGAFF	TGTGCCAGCTCACTAAGCCGGGACAGGGGTGGCGGAGGAGCTTTCTTT
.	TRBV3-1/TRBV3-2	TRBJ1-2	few	CASSQDAQGRLGYTF	TGTGCCAGCAGCCAAGACGCCCAGGGTCGGTTGGGCTACACCTTC
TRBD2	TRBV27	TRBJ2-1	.	CASTVAGGYYNEQFF	TGTGCCAGCACGGTAGCGGGAGGGTATTACAATGAGCAGTTCTTC
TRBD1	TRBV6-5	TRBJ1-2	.	CASSLGTGGLVHF	TGTGCCAGCAGTCTAGGGACAGGGGGCCTTGTGCACTTC
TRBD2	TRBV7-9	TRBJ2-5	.	CASSSSGTSGQETQYF	TGTGCCAGCAGCTCCAGTGGGACTAGCGGCCAAGAGACCCAGTACTTC
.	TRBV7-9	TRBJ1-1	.	CASSLEGGGNEAFF	TGTGCCAGCAGCTTAGAAGGTGGGGGCAATGAAGCTTTCTTT
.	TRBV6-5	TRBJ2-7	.	CASSYKNRDWEQYF	TGTGCCAGCAGTTACAAAAACCGGGACTGGGAGCAGTACTTC
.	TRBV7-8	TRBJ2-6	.	CASSLGGSGANVLTF	TGTGCCAGCAGCTTAGGAGGCTCTGGGGCCAACGTCCTGACTTTC
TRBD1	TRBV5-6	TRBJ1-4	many	CASSQDRASEKLFF	TGTGCCAGCAGCCAGGACAGGGCGTCCGAAAAACTGTTTTTT
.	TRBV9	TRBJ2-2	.	CASSVEGSDTGELFF	TGTGCCAGCAGCGTAGAAGGGAGTGACACCGGGGAGCTGTTTTTT
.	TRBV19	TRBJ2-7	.	CASSATGPEQYF	TGTGCCAGTAGTGCCACAGGGCCCGAGCAGTACTTC
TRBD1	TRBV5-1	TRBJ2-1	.	CASSGTGFYNEQFF	TGCGCCAGCTCCGGGACAGGGTTCTACAATGAGCAGTTCTTC
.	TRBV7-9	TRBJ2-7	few	CASATSTLYEQYF	TGTGCCAGCGCAACCTCTACTCTATACGAGCAGTACTTC
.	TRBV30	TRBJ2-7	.	CAWNYRGALSYEQYF	TGTGCCTGGAATTATCGCGGGGCTCTCTCCTACGAGCAGTACTTC
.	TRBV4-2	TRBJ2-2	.	CASSQGTPVAGELFF	TGTGCCAGCAGCCAAGGGACTCCCGTCGCCGGGGAGCTGTTTTTT
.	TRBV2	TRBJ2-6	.	CASSGQISGANVLTF	TGTGCCAGCAGTGGCCAGATCTCTGGGGCCAACGTCCTGACTTTC
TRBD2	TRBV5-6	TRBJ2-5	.	CASSREDGLGQETQYF	TGTGCCAGCAGCCGAGAAGACGGACTAGGCCAAGAGACCCAGTACTTC
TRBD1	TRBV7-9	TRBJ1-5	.	CASSPTGTASNQPQHF	TGTGCCAGCAGCCCAACCGGGACAGCTAGCAATCAGCCCCAGCATTTT
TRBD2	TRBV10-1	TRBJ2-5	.	CASKRSGEETQYF	TGCGCCAGCAAAAGGAGCGGGGAAGAGACCCAGTACTTC
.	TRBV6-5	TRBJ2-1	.	CASWGRGFGNEQFF	TGTGCCAGCTGGGGGCGGGGGTTCGGGAATGAGCAGTTCTTC
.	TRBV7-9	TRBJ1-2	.	CASSPSEDGYTF	TGTGCCAGCAGCCCGTCGGAGGATGGCTACACCTTC
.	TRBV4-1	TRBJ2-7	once	CASSQDDLADEQYF	TGCGCCAGCAGCCAAGACGACTTGGCCGACGAGCAGTACTTC
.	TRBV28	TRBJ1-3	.	CASQATGPGLSGNTIYF	TGTGCCAGCCAAGCCACCGGGCCAGGACTCTCTGGAAACACCATATATTTT
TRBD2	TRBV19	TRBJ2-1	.	CATSGRNNEQFF	TGTGCCACGAGCGGGAGGAACAATGAGCAGTTCTTC
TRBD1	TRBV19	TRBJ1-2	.	CASIQDRVNYGYTF	TGTGCCAGTATCCAGGACAGGGTCAACTATGGCTACACCTTC
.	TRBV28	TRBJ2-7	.	CAIQQRYEQYF	TGTGCCATCCAACAACGCTACGAGCAGTACTTC
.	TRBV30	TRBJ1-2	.	CAWSSGMGYGYTF	TGTGCCTGGAGTTCGGGGATGGGCTATGGCTACACCTTC
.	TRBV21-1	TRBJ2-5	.	CASSIRTREGQETQYF	TGTGCCAGCAGCATCAGGACGCGGGAGGGCCAAGAGACCCAGTACTTC
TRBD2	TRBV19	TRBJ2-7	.	CASSRSGSPHEQYF	TGTGCCAGTAGTCGTAGCGGGAGTCCCCACGAGCAGTACTTC
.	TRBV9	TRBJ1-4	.	CASSVGTARNEKLFF	TGTGCCAGCAGCGTAGGAACAGCCCGTAATGAAAAACTGTTTTTT
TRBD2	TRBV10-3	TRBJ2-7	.	CAISESSGNFAYEQYF	TGTGCCATCAGTGAGTCTAGCGGGAATTTTGCCTACGAGCAGTACTTC
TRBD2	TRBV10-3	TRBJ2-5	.	CAISVRSAGEETQYF	TGTGCCATCAGTGTCCGTTCGGCGGGAGAAGAGACCCAGTACTTC
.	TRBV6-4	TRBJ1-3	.	CASSDVPGNTIYF	TGTGCCAGCAGTGACGTTCCAGGAAACACCATATATTTT
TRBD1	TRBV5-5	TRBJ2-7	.	CASSLASGTGFYEQYF	TGTGCCAGCAGCTTGGCCTCGGGGACAGGGTTCTACGAGCAGTACTTC
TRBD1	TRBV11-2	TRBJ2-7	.	CASSSHRDRSYEQYF	TGTGCCAGCAGCTCTCACCGGGACAGAAGCTACGAGCAGTACTTC
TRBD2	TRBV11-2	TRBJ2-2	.	CASSFFAARLGRAGGELFF	TGTGCCAGCAGCTTCTTCGCTGCTAGGTTAGGGAGGGCCGGCGGGGAGCTGTTTTTT
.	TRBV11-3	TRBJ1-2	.	CASSPVRGYGYTF	TGTGCCAGCAGCCCCGTTCGGGGGTATGGCTACACCTTC
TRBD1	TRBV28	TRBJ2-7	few	CASKGQHSPYEQYF	TGTGCCAGCAAGGGACAGCATAGCCCTTACGAGCAGTACTTC
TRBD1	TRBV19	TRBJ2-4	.	CASRNIVKLWDRGNIQYF	TGTGCCAGTAGGAATATAGTGAAGTTGTGGGACAGGGGAAACATTCAGTACTTC
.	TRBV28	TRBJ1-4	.	CASSPPGASGKKLFF	TGTGCCAGCAGTCCTCCAGGGGCAAGCGGGAAAAAACTGTTTTTT
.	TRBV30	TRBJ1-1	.	CAWSLNQGHTEAFF	TGTGCCTGGAGTCTTAATCAGGGTCACACTGAAGCTTTCTTT
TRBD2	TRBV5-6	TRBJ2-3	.	CASSLDSGALGHTDTQYF	TGTGCCAGCAGCTTGGATAGCGGGGCTCTAGGGCACACAGATACGCAGTATTTT
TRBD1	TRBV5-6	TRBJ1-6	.	CASSFFGQGHNSPLHF	TGTGCCAGCAGCTTTTTCGGACAGGGTCATAATTCACCCCTCCACTTT
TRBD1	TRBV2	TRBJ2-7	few	CASREDRGPSYEQYF	TGTGCCAGCAGAGAGGACAGGGGGCCCTCCTACGAGCAGTACTTC
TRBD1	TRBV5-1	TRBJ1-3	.	CASSSTGVGSGNTIYF	TGCGCCAGCAGCAGCACAGGGGTCGGCTCTGGAAACACCATATATTTT
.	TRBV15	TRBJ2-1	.	CATSRAGYSYNEQFF	TGTGCCACCAGCAGGGCGGGATACTCCTACAATGAGCAGTTCTTC
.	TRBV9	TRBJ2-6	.	CASSSFSGANVLTF	TGTGCCAGCAGCTCATTCTCTGGGGCCAACGTCCTGACTTTC
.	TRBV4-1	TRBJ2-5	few	CASSQRQLQETQYF	TGCGCCAGCAGCCAACGACAGCTACAAGAGACCCAGTACTTC
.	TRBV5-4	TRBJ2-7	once	CASSSPHRAYEQYF	TGTGCCAGCAGCTCCCCCCACCGAGCCTACGAGCAGTACTTC